These T cell receptor beta chains were read from a single sample in a study of somatic mutations in cytotoxic T cells in rheumatoid arthritis. Here immunoSEQ multiplex PCR was the method, and the copy in TCRdb shows in-frame clones only, minus some. In the table there are approximately 33,000 clones, 70% to 85% of which are singletons. Sequencing was done on a sample of CD8+ T cells sorted from blood. The receptor source for this set is a middle-aged man in good health. Both conserved end residues are part of each CDR3. Fields, in order: J gene, clone size, V gene, D gene, CDR3 protein, CDR3 DNA. A D gene is named only where the DNA matches it firmly. Where a row states a size, it is once, few, many or the class of an expanded clone; other rows omit it.

TRBJ2-3	-	TRBV11-2	TRBD2	CASSLGRGSGAGTDTQYF	TGTGCCAGCAGCTTAGGTAGAGGTAGCGGGGCTGGCACAGATACGCAGTATTTT
TRBJ2-7	-	TRBV2	-	CASNPGYEQYF	TGTGCCAGCAATCCAGGCTACGAGCAGTACTTC
TRBJ2-1	-	TRBV6-1	-	CASSGGDSFNNEQFF	TGTGCCAGCAGTGGGGGGGACTCATTTAACAATGAGCAGTTCTTC
TRBJ2-7	-	TRBV11-2	-	CASSLVAGTGSYEQYF	TGTGCCAGCAGCTTAGTTGCGGGGACGGGCTCCTACGAGCAGTACTTC
TRBJ2-7	-	TRBV11-1	-	CASSLGVGLAVEQYF	TGTGCCAGCAGCTTAGGGGTGGGACTTGCCGTCGAGCAGTACTTC
TRBJ2-7	-	TRBV11-2	-	CASRPGNSYEQYF	TGTGCCAGCAGGCCCGGGAACTCCTACGAGCAGTACTTC
TRBJ2-1	-	TRBV19	-	CASSITGVGYNEQFF	TGTGCCAGTAGTATAACTGGGGTGGGTTACAATGAGCAGTTCTTC
TRBJ2-1	-	TRBV18	-	CASSLGGGEDYNEQFF	TGTGCCAGCTCCCTAGGAGGAGGGGAGGACTACAATGAGCAGTTCTTC
TRBJ2-7	-	TRBV19	TRBD2	CASSLWSGSYEQYF	TGTGCCAGTAGTCTTTGGAGCGGGAGCTACGAGCAGTACTTC
TRBJ1-2	-	TRBV19	-	CASSIDLPGDHYGYTF	TGTGCCAGTAGTATAGATTTGCCCGGGGACCACTATGGCTACACCTTC
TRBJ2-1	-	TRBV4-1	-	CASSQRTGYDEQFF	TGCGCCAGCAGCCAAAGAACGGGGTACGACGAGCAGTTCTTC
TRBJ1-1	-	TRBV30	TRBD1	CAWWTGGLTTEAFF	TGTGCCTGGTGGACAGGGGGCTTGACCACTGAAGCTTTCTTT
TRBJ1-3	-	TRBV5-1	TRBD1	CASSLAGQSSGNTIYF	TGCGCCAGCAGCTTGGCGGGACAGAGCTCTGGAAACACCATATATTTT
TRBJ1-2	-	TRBV9	-	CASSTGTLYGYTF	TGTGCCAGCAGTACCGGGACCCTCTATGGCTACACCTTC
TRBJ1-3	-	TRBV4-1	-	CASSPQPRGAGNTIYF	TGCGCCAGCAGCCCCCAGCCCCGGGGGGCTGGAAACACCATATATTTT
TRBJ1-1	few	TRBV7-9	-	CASSLVGGRAEAFF	TGTGCCAGCAGCTTAGTTGGTGGTAGGGCTGAAGCTTTCTTT
TRBJ2-7	-	TRBV7-9	TRBD1	CASSRQGAYEQYF	TGTGCCAGCAGCCGACAGGGGGCCTACGAGCAGTACTTC
TRBJ2-7	-	TRBV29-1	-	CSVDRLGEQYF	TGCAGCGTGGATCGACTAGGCGAGCAGTACTTC
TRBJ2-4	-	TRBV27	-	CASSLSGAKNIQYF	TGTGCCAGCAGTTTATCAGGAGCCAAAAACATTCAGTACTTC
TRBJ2-7	few	TRBV27	-	CASSYIAGEQYF	TGTGCCAGCAGTTACATTGCGGGCGAGCAGTACTTC
TRBJ1-5	-	TRBV28	-	CASSEYNQPQHF	TGTGCCAGCAGTGAGTACAATCAGCCCCAGCATTTT
TRBJ1-6	-	TRBV27	-	CASSLPNSPLHF	TGTGCCAGCAGTTTACCGAATTCACCCCTCCACTTT
TRBJ2-2	once	TRBV5-4	TRBD1	CASSPPDRVNTGELFF	TGTGCCAGCAGCCCACCCGACAGGGTGAACACCGGGGAGCTGTTTTTT
TRBJ1-1	-	TRBV28	-	CASSLSVGGNTEAFF	TGTGCCAGCAGTTTATCGGTCGGCGGGAACACTGAAGCTTTCTTT
TRBJ2-1	-	TRBV7-7	-	CASSLGAGADEQFF	TGTGCTAGCAGCTTAGGGGCCGGAGCAGATGAGCAGTTCTTC
TRBJ1-1	-	TRBV4-1	TRBD1	CASSQTPGTGGGGTEAFF	TGCGCCAGCAGCCAGACCCCCGGGACAGGGGGCGGTGGCACTGAAGCTTTCTTT
TRBJ2-2	few	TRBV7-6	-	CASSLYSNTGELFF	TGTGCCAGCAGCTTATATTCGAACACCGGGGAGCTGTTTTTT
TRBJ2-7	-	TRBV5-4	TRBD2	CASSFEGGPPYEQYF	TGTGCCAGCAGCTTTGAGGGAGGGCCCCCCTACGAGCAGTACTTC
TRBJ2-7	-	TRBV28	-	CASSFHPSYEQYF	TGTGCCAGCAGTTTCCATCCCTCCTACGAGCAGTACTTC
TRBJ2-2	-	TRBV9	TRBD2	CASSVTSGANTGELFF	TGTGCCAGCAGCGTTACTAGCGGAGCGAACACCGGGGAGCTGTTTTTT
TRBJ2-7	-	TRBV10-2	TRBD2	CASSEPGLAGTYEQYF	TGCGCCAGCAGTGAGCCGGGACTAGCGGGGACCTACGAGCAGTACTTC
TRBJ2-5	-	TRBV9	TRBD1	CASSPPGQGPETQYF	TGTGCCAGCAGCCCTCCGGGACAGGGACCGGAGACCCAGTACTTC
TRBJ2-7	-	TRBV27	TRBD1	CASSLSTGLWYEQYF	TGTGCCAGCAGTTTATCGACAGGGCTATGGTACGAGCAGTACTTC
TRBJ2-3	-	TRBV2	-	CASSPARGYTDTQYF	TGTGCCAGCAGCCCGGCACGGGGCTACACAGATACGCAGTATTTT
TRBJ2-7	once	TRBV5-4	TRBD2	CASSWSGKGSYEQYF	TGTGCCAGCAGCTGGAGCGGGAAGGGCTCCTACGAGCAGTACTTC
TRBJ2-7	-	TRBV28	-	CASSVELLKSYEQYF	TGTGCCAGCAGCGTAGAACTCCTCAAATCCTACGAGCAGTACTTC